The table lists the clone carrying this T cell receptor beta chain with many counts. Its antigen is unknown. Each TCR beta library was made by quantitative 5'-RACE that incorporated molecular barcodes. MiXCR, run by TCRdb on the 5' RACE reads, gives a single entry per CDR3 protein. The table lists about 540,000 distinct CDR3 sequences, about an eighth of them singletons, with about 6.8% in the top ten. The data belong to a study of CD8 T cells in ankylosing spondylitis. This CDR3 is 14 amino acids long. CDR1 DFQATT and CDR2 SNEGSKA come from the germline V gene (reference sequence). V lost 1 base to trimming and J lost 1 base, with 9 bases between them. Study findings and constraints: With a CD8+ phenotype, disease-linked clones were relatively rare in peripheral blood. In the blood and synovial fluid of reactive arthritis, some motif variants had been previously reported. Typical of ankylosing spondylitis blood, it appeared, was a TCR beta motif of fewer than 10 highly homologous variants. In ankylosing spondylitis patients, matched synovial fluid reportedly showed significant enrichment of disease-linked clones.

The chain employs TRBV20-1 and TRBJ2-3, with D unresolved. The material sequenced was blood, either unsorted or a sorted T cell fraction (not recorded which). This TCR came from a male donor with ankylosing spondylitis. CDR3 nucleotides: TGCAGTGCTAGAGTAGACACTCGCACAGATACGCAGTATTTT. Residues: CSARVDTRTDTQYF.